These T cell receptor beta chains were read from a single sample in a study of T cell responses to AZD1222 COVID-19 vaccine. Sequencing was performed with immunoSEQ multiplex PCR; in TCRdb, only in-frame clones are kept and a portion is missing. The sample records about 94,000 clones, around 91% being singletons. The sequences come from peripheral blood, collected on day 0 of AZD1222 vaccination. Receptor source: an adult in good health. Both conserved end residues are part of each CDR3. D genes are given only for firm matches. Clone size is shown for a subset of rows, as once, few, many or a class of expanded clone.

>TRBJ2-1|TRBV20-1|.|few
CSARAYNEQFF
TGCAGTGCTAGAGCTTACAATGAGCAGTTCTTC
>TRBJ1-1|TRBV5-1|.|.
CASSLDKVEAFF
TGCGCCAGCAGCTTGGATAAGGTTGAAGCTTTCTTT
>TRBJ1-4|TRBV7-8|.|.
CASSFTGTDEKLFF
TGTGCCAGCAGCTTTACCGGGACGGATGAAAAACTGTTTTTT
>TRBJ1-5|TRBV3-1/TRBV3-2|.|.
CASSQVPGGNQPQHF
TGTGCCAGCAGCCAAGTACCAGGGGGCAATCAGCCCCAGCATTTT
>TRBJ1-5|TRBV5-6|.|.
CASSIRDNQPQHF
TGTGCCAGCAGCATCCGGGACAATCAGCCCCAGCATTTT
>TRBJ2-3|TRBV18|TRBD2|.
CASSVGGGALDTQYF
TGTGCCAGCTCCGTAGGCGGGGGGGCCCTAGATACGCAGTATTTT
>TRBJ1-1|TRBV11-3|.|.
CASSPRRLSEAFF
TGTGCCAGCAGCCCTAGGAGGTTGTCTGAAGCTTTCTTT
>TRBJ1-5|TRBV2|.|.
CASSDQGLRNQPQHF
TGTGCCAGCAGTGACCAGGGTCTGAGGAATCAGCCCCAGCATTTT
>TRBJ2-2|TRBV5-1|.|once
CASSLAGIANTGELFF
TGCGCCAGCAGCTTGGCGGGAATAGCTAACACCGGGGAGCTGTTTTTT
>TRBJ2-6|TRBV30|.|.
CAWSPGHGANVLTF
TGTGCCTGGAGCCCAGGGCATGGGGCCAACGTCCTGACTTTC
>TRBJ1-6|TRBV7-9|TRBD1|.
CASSPGQGGNSPLHF
TGTGCCAGCAGCCCAGGACAGGGGGGGAATTCACCCCTCCACTTT
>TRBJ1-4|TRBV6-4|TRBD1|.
CASSDDRGRGEKLFF
TGTGCCAGCAGTGACGACAGGGGGCGCGGCGAAAAACTGTTTTTT
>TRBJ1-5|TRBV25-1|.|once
CASSLGVGQPQHF
TGTGCCAGCAGTTTGGGGGTCGGTCAGCCCCAGCATTTT
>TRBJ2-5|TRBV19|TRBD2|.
CASSRTGGQETQYF
TGTGCCAGTAGCAGGACGGGGGGGCAAGAGACCCAGTACTTC
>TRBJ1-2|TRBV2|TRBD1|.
CASSITDRVNGYTF
TGTGCCAGCAGTATTACCGACAGGGTCAATGGCTACACCTTC
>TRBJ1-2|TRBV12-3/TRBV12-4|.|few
CASSFQGTYGYTF
TGTGCCAGCAGTTTTCAGGGGACCTATGGCTACACCTTC
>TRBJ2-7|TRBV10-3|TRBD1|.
CAISESQGAGYEQYF
TGTGCCATCAGTGAGTCTCAGGGGGCGGGCTACGAGCAGTACTTC
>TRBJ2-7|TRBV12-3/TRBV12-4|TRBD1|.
CASRTGNGEQYF
TGTGCCAGCAGGACAGGGAACGGCGAGCAGTACTTC
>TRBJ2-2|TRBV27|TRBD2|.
CASSSSPGRGANTGELFF
TGTGCCAGCAGTTCGTCCCCGGGGCGGGGGGCAAACACCGGGGAGCTGTTTTTT
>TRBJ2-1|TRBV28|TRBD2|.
CASSRTSDWQEQFF
TGTGCCAGCAGTAGGACTAGCGATTGGCAAGAGCAGTTCTTC
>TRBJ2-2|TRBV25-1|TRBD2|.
CASSGTINTGELFF
TGTGCCAGCAGCGGGACTATTAACACCGGGGAGCTGTTTTTT
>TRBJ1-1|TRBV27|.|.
CASSLGGLNTEAFF
TGTGCCAGCAGTTTGGGGGGGCTGAACACTGAAGCTTTCTTT
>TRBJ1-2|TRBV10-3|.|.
CAISGTGNYGYTF
TGTGCCATCAGTGGGACGGGGAACTATGGCTACACCTTC
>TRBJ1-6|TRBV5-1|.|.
CASREGRVTDSPLHF
TGCGCCAGCAGGGAGGGCAGGGTGACTGATTCACCCCTCCACTTT
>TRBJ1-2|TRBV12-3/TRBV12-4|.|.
CASSPDGAIVTF
TGTGCCAGCAGTCCGGACGGGGCCATAGTAACCTTC
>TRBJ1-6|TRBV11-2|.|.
CASSPRDFPNSPLHF
TGTGCCAGCAGCCCAAGGGACTTCCCCAATTCACCCCTCCACTTT
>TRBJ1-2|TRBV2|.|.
CASSEDQGMVYGYTF
TGTGCCAGCAGTGAAGATCAGGGTATGGTCTATGGCTACACCTTC
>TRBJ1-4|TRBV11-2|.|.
CASSLDAATNEKLFF
TGTGCCAGCAGCCTGGACGCCGCAACTAATGAAAAACTGTTTTTT
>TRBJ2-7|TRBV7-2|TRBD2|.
CASSHRTSGSYEQYF
TGTGCCAGCAGCCACCGGACTAGCGGCTCCTACGAGCAGTACTTC
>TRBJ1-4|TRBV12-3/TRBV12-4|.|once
CATRRGNEKLFF
TGTGCCACTCGGCGGGGTAATGAAAAACTGTTTTTT
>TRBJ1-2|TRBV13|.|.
CASSLGDEQIYGYTF
TGTGCCAGCAGCTTAGGCGATGAACAGATCTATGGCTACACCTTC
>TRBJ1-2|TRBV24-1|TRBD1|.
CATQGANYGYTF
TGTGCCACTCAGGGGGCTAACTATGGCTACACCTTC
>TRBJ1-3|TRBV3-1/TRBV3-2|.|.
CASSQVMGVGNTIYF
TGTGCCAGCAGCCAAGTTATGGGCGTTGGAAACACCATATATTTT
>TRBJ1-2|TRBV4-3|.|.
CASSQADGGLGYTF
TGCGCCAGCAGCCAAGCGGATGGGGGGCTGGGCTACACCTTC
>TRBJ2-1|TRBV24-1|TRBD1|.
CATSPNDRGDEQFF
TGTGCCACCAGCCCAAATGACAGGGGGGATGAGCAGTTCTTC
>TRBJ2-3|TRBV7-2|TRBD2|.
CASSLKGLAGTDTQYF
TGTGCCAGCAGCTTGAAAGGACTAGCGGGAACAGATACGCAGTATTTT
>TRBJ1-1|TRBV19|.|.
CASYFGSEAFF
TGTGCCAGTTACTTCGGGTCTGAAGCTTTCTTT